The TCR beta chain under discussion was sequenced for a study of beta chain features in type 1 diabetes. Cell sorting via CD45RO/CCR7/CD25/CD127/CD95/CD27 was performed to obtain CD4+ naive, central memory, regulatory and stem cell-like memory cells. This clone was recorded once. The antigen remains unidentified. Reverse transcribing all isolated RNA meant expressed TCRB transcripts were sequenced. Using immunoSEQ multiplex PCR, the repertoire was profiled, and TCRdb retains in-frame clones only, with some absent. The sample holds approximately 58,000 clones, about 60% seen once. Study-wide results and limits: TCRB repertoires of naive, central memory and Treg cells appeared more similar among patients than among healthy donors. PCR could preferentially amplify shorter templates, alike in patients and controls. Across all four CD4+ subsets, people with type 1 diabetes showed modestly shorter TCRB CDR3s. More deletions and fewer insertions at VDJ junctions were found in patients with type 1 diabetes.

Trimming removed 7 bases at V and 4 bases at J, with 20 bases between. Germline CDR1 SEHNR, CDR2 FQNEAQ (reference sequence). The length of the CDR3 is 16 residues. The TCR comes from a woman in her 30s with type 1 diabetes. Sequenced input: stem cell memory CD4+ T cells from blood. This chain links TRBV7-9 with TRBJ2-1, with D tentatively TRBD2 (6 bases). In DNA, the CDR3 is TGTGCCAGCATCGTCTCCGGGAGAGGGCCTTACAATGAGCAGTTCTTC. As protein: CASIVSGRGPYNEQFF.